The rows below give T cell receptor beta chains drawn from one sample of a study of blood T cell repertoires in COVID-19. Libraries were prepared by immunoSEQ multiplex PCR; TCRdb keeps only in-frame clonotypes and omits some of them. The sample yields 300,000 to 400,000 clones, about 90% seen once. The sample was peripheral blood. All receptors derive from a woman in her sixties or seventies with COVID-19, enrolled during active disease. Both conserved end residues are part of each CDR3. Fields, in order: V gene, clone size, D gene, J gene, CDR3 DNA, CDR3 protein. The D gene is left open where the match is weak. For some rows the clone size is stated as once, few or many, or as a class when expanded; others skip it.

TRBV12-5	-	TRBD1	TRBJ2-3	TGTGCTAGTGGTTTAAATCAGGGGGCGGGCGGCACAGATACGCAGTATTTT	CASGLNQGAGGTDTQYF
TRBV5-1	once	-	TRBJ2-3	TGCGCCAGCACCGGCGGGGCGACAGATACGCAGTATTTT	CASTGGATDTQYF
TRBV28	-	TRBD1	TRBJ1-1	TGTGCCAGCAGTTCGCCCGGGTTACAGGGGGCCGAGAACACTGAAGCTTTCTTT	CASSSPGLQGAENTEAFF
TRBV25-1	-	-	TRBJ1-2	TGTGCCAGCAGTGACTATGCAGGGGTGGATGGCTACACCTTC	CASSDYAGVDGYTF
TRBV27	-	-	TRBJ2-7	TGTGCCAGCAGTTTCTTCACGGGACATAACGAGCAGTACTTC	CASSFFTGHNEQYF
TRBV27	-	-	TRBJ1-4	TGTGCCAGCAGGGGGAGGGAAAATGAAAAACTGTTTTTT	CASRGRENEKLFF
TRBV19	-	-	TRBJ1-1	TGTGCCAGTAGTTATAAAGGGGGGAACACTGAAGCTTTCTTT	CASSYKGGNTEAFF
TRBV19	-	TRBD1	TRBJ1-3	TGTGCCAGTAATACAGGGGCTCTCGGAAACACCATATATTTT	CASNTGALGNTIYF
TRBV19	-	TRBD1	TRBJ1-6	TGTGCCAGTACCCTACTCGGACAGGGAAGGAGTTCACCCCTCCACTTT	CASTLLGQGRSSPLHF
TRBV21-1	-	-	TRBJ2-7	TGTGCCAGCAGCATTAGGCCCCATGAAGAGGCCAACTACGAGCAGTACTTC	CASSIRPHEEANYEQYF
TRBV5-8	-	TRBD1	TRBJ2-2	TGTGCCAGCATGGACAGGGCGAACACCGGGGAGCTGTTTTTT	CASMDRANTGELFF
TRBV28	-	TRBD1	TRBJ2-2	TGTGCCAGCAGCCCCCCGGACAGGGTCACCGGGGAGCTGTTTTTT	CASSPPDRVTGELFF
TRBV27	once	-	TRBJ2-7	TGTGCCAGCAGAGGGGGGGCCGACCCCTACGAGCAGTACTTC	CASRGGADPYEQYF
TRBV9	-	-	TRBJ2-3	TGTGCCAGCAGCCTCACGGGACTTTTCACAGATACGCAGTATTTT	CASSLTGLFTDTQYF
TRBV7-2	-	TRBD1	TRBJ1-6	TGTGCCAGCAGCTTGACAGGGGTTTTGAATTCACCCCTCCACTTT	CASSLTGVLNSPLHF
TRBV7-2	-	-	TRBJ1-6	TGTGCCAGCAGCCCCGACAGGAATGGAAATTCACCCCTCCACTTT	CASSPDRNGNSPLHF
TRBV2	-	-	TRBJ1-2	TGTGCCAGCCGGGACATCCTCTCGGGTTACTACACCTTC	CASRDILSGYYTF
TRBV3-1/TRBV3-2	-	-	TRBJ2-7	TGTGCCAGCAGCCAAAGAGGGCCGACGTCCATCGGCGAGCAGTACTTC	CASSQRGPTSIGEQYF
TRBV28	-	TRBD2	TRBJ2-7	TGTGCCAGCAGTTTATTTGGCCTAGCGGGGGCCAATACCTACGAGCAGTACTTC	CASSLFGLAGANTYEQYF
TRBV10-2	-	-	TRBJ2-3	TGCGCCAGCAGTGAGGCGGGGGCCCCGCCTGATACGCAGTATTTT	CASSEAGAPPDTQYF
TRBV7-9	-	-	TRBJ1-3	TGTGCCAGCAGCAGCTACTCTGGAAACACCATATATTTT	CASSSYSGNTIYF
TRBV6-1	-	-	TRBJ1-4	TGTGCCAGCAGTGAGGCCCTCCAGCTGTTTTTT	CASSEALQLFF
TRBV7-2	-	TRBD2	TRBJ2-5	TGTGCCAGCAGCTCGTGGACTAGGCAAGAGACCCAGTACTTC	CASSSWTRQETQYF
TRBV27	-	-	TRBJ2-7	TGTGCCAGCAGTCCCGGGACTCCCAGGATGTACGAGCAGTACTTC	CASSPGTPRMYEQYF
TRBV3-1/TRBV3-2	-	TRBD2	TRBJ2-7	TGTGCCAGCAGCCCCCTAGCGGGGGAGGACTACGAGCAGTACTTC	CASSPLAGEDYEQYF
TRBV5-3	-	-	TRBJ1-5	TGTGCCAGAAGCTTTCCCGACAGACAAACACAGCCCCAGCATTTT	CARSFPDRQTQPQHF
TRBV6-6	-	-	TRBJ1-6	TGTGCCAGCAGGCGGATGGGTCCCCTCCACTTT	CASRRMGPLHF
TRBV10-3	-	TRBD2	TRBJ2-5	TGTGCCATCAGGTCAAGCGGGGGGGAACAAGAGACCCAGTACTTC	CAIRSSGGEQETQYF
TRBV5-1	-	TRBD1	TRBJ1-1	TGCGCCAGCAGCCTTTCACAGGGGGGCACTGAAGCTTTCTTT	CASSLSQGGTEAFF
TRBV7-2	once	-	TRBJ2-2	TGTGCCAGCAGCTCACAGGCGAACACCGGGGAGCTGTTTTTT	CASSSQANTGELFF
TRBV4-3	few	-	TRBJ1-5	TGCGCCAGCAGCCAGGACAGAAATCAGCCCCAGCATTTT	CASSQDRNQPQHF